What follows is one T cell receptor beta chain and its context. The source of the sample is a study of blood T cell repertoires in COVID-19. V lost 5 bases and J 4 bases, leaving 11 bases between the germline ends. The CDR3 is 13 residues long. Germline V lookup: CDR1 SGHNT, CDR2 YENEEA. Participant-reported clinical history was the basis for cohort assignment. Sequenced by immunoSEQ multiplex PCR; TCRdb stores in-frame clones only, minus some. The sample records about 140,000 clones, about three quarters being singletons. This clonotype was sampled from a woman aged 50 to 60 who had recovered from COVID-19. The chain combines TRBV11-3 with TRBJ1-2; the D gene is possibly TRBD1 (6 bases). The sample consisted of PBMCs or T cells enriched from blood (not recorded which). In DNA, the CDR3 is TGTGCCAGCAGCCGAACAGGGACCTATGGCTACACCTTC. Translation gives CASSRTGTYGYTF.